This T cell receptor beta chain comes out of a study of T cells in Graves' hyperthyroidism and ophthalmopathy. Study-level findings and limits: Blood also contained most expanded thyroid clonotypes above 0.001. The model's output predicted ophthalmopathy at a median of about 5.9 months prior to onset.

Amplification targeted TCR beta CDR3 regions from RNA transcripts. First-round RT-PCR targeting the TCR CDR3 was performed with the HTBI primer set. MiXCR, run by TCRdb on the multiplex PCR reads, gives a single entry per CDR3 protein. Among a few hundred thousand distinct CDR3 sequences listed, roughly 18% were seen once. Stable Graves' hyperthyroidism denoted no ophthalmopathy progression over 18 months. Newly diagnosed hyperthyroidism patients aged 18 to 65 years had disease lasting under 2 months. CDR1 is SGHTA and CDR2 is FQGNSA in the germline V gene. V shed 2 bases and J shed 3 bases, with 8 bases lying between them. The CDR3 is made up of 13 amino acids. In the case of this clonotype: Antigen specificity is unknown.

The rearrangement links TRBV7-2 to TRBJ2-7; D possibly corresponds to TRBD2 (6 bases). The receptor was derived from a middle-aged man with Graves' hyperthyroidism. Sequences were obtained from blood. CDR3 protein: CASSLWRDYEQYF. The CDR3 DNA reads TGTGCCAGCAGCTTATGGCGGGACTACGAGCAGTACTTC.